Sequencing of this T cell receptor (beta chain) was carried out in a study of human T cells and chemical hapten exposure. In the study overall: Minor pooled library volume differences mainly drove per-sample TCR yield variation.

Per the original data handling: Samples contained a median of about 96,000 TCRs, with a range of 23,224 to 690,600. Each CDR3 protein gets one entry after TCRdb re-called the RACE reads with MiXCR. What appears here as the V and J calls and clone size reflects TCRdb's work, not the paper's. The data show 80,000 to 95,000 distinct CDR3 sequences, about 10% seen once. V lost 5 bases and J lost 8, with 18 bases in between. There are 15 residues in the CDR3. The germline CDR1 and CDR2 sequences are SEHNR and FQNEAQ (reference sequence). Described time point: patch test 2, 6 weeks after DPC sensitization. This sample's treatment: therapeutic diphenylcyclopropenone sensitization with weekly scalp DPC. Ahead of each patch test application, blood was drawn. Sample donors consisted of patients with alopecia, aged 18 to 70 years, who were suitable for DPC.

This clonotype was obtained from a man aged 40-55 years with alopecia areata. Some clones in this sample may be carry-over from other donors' samples. This material consisted of whole blood, taken in connection with sensitization to the hapten diphenylcyclopropenone (DPC). The V gene is TRBV7-9, the J gene TRBJ1-4, with D possibly TRBD1 on 6 matching bases. Here the CDR3 reads CASSLEGGAQEKLFF. CDR3 in DNA: TGTGCCAGCAGCCTGGAGGGGGGGGCCCAAGAAAAACTGTTTTTT.